This T cell receptor (beta chain) was sequenced for a study of CD8 T cells in ankylosing spondylitis. Germline CDR1 reads MDHEN; CDR2 reads SYDVKM. This CDR3 contains 17 residues. Scientists made TCR beta libraries using quantitative 5'-RACE with molecular barcodes. TCRdb called the 5' RACE reads again in MiXCR, with one record for every CDR3 protein. This repertoire shows 250,000 or so distinct CDR3 sequences, roughly a quarter found once; its top ten account for roughly 0.67%. Study-level findings and limits: Existing reports had already noted some motif variants in reactive arthritis synovial fluid and blood. As reported, disease-linked clones showed significant enrichment in matched ankylosing spondylitis synovial fluid. What seemed typical of ankylosing spondylitis blood was a TCR beta motif built from under 10 highly homologous variants.

Notes on this clonotype: Its antigen is unknown. An end of the junction differs from the germline gene, which may be a read error.

This sequence was found in a male donor with ankylosing spondylitis or in good health (not recorded which). Sample: blood, either unsorted or a sorted T cell fraction (not recorded which). The rearrangement links TRBV28 to TRBJ2-1, with 14 bases fitting TRBD2. CDR3 region: CASSFGTSGSSYNEQFF. DNA of the CDR3: TGTGCCAGCAGTTTCGGGACTAGCGGGAGCTCCTACAATGAGCAGTTTTTC.